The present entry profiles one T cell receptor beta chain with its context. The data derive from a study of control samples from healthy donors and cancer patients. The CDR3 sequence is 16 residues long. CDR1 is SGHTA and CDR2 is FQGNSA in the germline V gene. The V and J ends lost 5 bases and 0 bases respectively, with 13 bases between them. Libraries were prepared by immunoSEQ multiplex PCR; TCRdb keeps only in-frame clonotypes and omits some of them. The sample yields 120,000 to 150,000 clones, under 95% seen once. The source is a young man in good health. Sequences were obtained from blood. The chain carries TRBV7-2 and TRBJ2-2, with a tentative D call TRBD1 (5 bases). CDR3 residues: CASSLLAGSNTGELFF. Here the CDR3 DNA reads TGTGCCAGCAGCCTCCTGGCAGGGTCGAACACCGGGGAGCTGTTTTTT. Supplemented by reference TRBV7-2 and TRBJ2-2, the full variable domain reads GAGVSQSPSNKVTEKGKDVELRCDPISGHTALYWYRQSLGQGLEFLIYFQGNSAPDKSGLPSDRFSAERTGGSVSTLTIQRTQQEDSAVYLCASSLLAGSNTGELFFGEGSRLTVL.